This T cell receptor (beta chain) emerged from a study of Graves' ophthalmopathy and Graves' hyperthyroidism. Study-wide context: Peripheral blood was obtained at first diagnosis, ahead of any treatment.

Investigators amplified TCR beta CDR3 regions from RNA transcripts. First-round RT-PCR relied on HTBI primers, and a second-round multiplex PCR came next. Using its own MiXCR run on the multiplex PCR reads, TCRdb lists one record per CDR3 protein. The sample has a few hundred thousand distinct CDR3 sequences, roughly 20% seen once. Researchers classed hyperthyroidism as stable given no ophthalmopathy within 18 months of follow-up. A volume of approximately 10 ml of fresh peripheral blood supplied the PBMCs. Germline V gene sequence: CDR1 MGHRA, CDR2 YSYEKL. J lost 5 bases, V lost 1 base, and 1 base had no gene match. This CDR3 spans 13 amino acids. At least ten counts were recorded for this clonotype.

The rearrangement links TRBV4-1 to TRBJ2-7; 8 bases line up with TRBD1. Sequenced sample: peripheral blood. The sequence was obtained from a woman between 18 and 30 years old with stable Graves' hyperthyroidism. DNA of the CDR3: TGCGCCAGCAGCCAAGGGACAGGGAACGAGCAGTACTTC. Protein sequence: CASSQGTGNEQYF.